The rows below give T cell receptor beta chains drawn from one sample of a study of early T cells in non-severe SARS-CoV-2 infection. TCRdb reanalysed the 5' RACE reads using MiXCR and keeps one entry per CDR3 protein. The sample holds about 81,000 distinct CDR3 sequences; less than 8% are singletons and the top ten take about 7.8%. The sequenced sample was whole blood. The receptors come from an adult who was a healthcare worker with PCR-confirmed SARS-CoV-2 infection or an uninfected control (not recorded which). Each CDR3 is given with its conserved first and last residue. A D gene is named only where the DNA matches it firmly. Clone size is stated in some rows and not others, as once, few, many or a class when expanded.

j_call	clone_size	v_call	d_call	cdr3_nt	cdr3_aa
TRBJ1-5	many	TRBV30	NA	TGTGCCTGGAGTGTCTATGGGGGTGGTCAGCCCCAGCATTTT	CAWSVYGGGQPQHF
TRBJ1-1	many	TRBV12-3/TRBV12-4	NA	TGTGCCAGCAGTTTAAAAAGGGAGACTGAAGCTTTCTTT	CASSLKRETEAFF
TRBJ2-1	few	TRBV4-1	TRBD2	TGCGCCAGCAGCCAAAAGGGACTAGCGGCACAAAGCTCCTACAATGAGCAGTTCTTC	CASSQKGLAAQSSYNEQFF
TRBJ1-2	many	TRBV5-1	TRBD1	TGCGCCAGCAGCTGGGACAGGATGAAGGATGGCTACACCTTC	CASSWDRMKDGYTF
TRBJ2-7	few	TRBV5-6	NA	TGTGCCAGCAGCACCCTGGGCAGGGACGAGCAGTACTTC	CASSTLGRDEQYF
TRBJ2-6	many	TRBV7-9	NA	TGTGCCAGCAGCTTCCCGGACAGTAGGAACGTCCTGACTTTC	CASSFPDSRNVLTF
TRBJ2-1	few	TRBV6-2/TRBV6-3	TRBD2	TGTGCCAGCAGTCAACGGGGGGGCGCTTTTGAGCAGTTCTTC	CASSQRGGAFEQFF
TRBJ1-1	many	TRBV10-3	NA	TGTGCCATCAGTGAGAAGGGACTGAAGGGCACTGAAGCTTTCTTT	CAISEKGLKGTEAFF
TRBJ1-1	many	TRBV4-1	NA	TGCGCCAGCAGCCAAGGAGGGTTCCCGTCTGGGGCTTTCTTT	CASSQGGFPSGAFF
TRBJ2-5	many	TRBV6-2/TRBV6-3	NA	TGTGCCAGCAGTTCTCACAGGGAGGGACAAGAGACCCAGTACTTC	CASSSHREGQETQYF
TRBJ2-1	many	TRBV2	NA	TGTGCCAGCAGTGAGTACGGGAGTGGCGATGAGCAGTTCTTC	CASSEYGSGDEQFF
TRBJ2-1	NA	TRBV3-1	TRBD2	TGTGCCAGCAGCCCGACTAGCGGGATGACCGCCTACAATGAGCAGTTCTTC	CASSPTSGMTAYNEQFF
TRBJ2-1	NA	TRBV10-1	NA	TGCGCCAGCAGTGAGGACACGGCCGGGGATGAGCAGTTCTTC	CASSEDTAGDEQFF
TRBJ2-1	many	TRBV6-5	TRBD1	TGTGCCAGCCACCCCTTGGGGACAGGGACAATGCATGAGCAGTTCTTC	CASHPLGTGTMHEQFF
TRBJ2-1	once	TRBV7-2	TRBD2	TGTGCCAGCAGCTTAGCGCCTAGCGGGAACTCCTACAATGAGCAGTTCTTC	CASSLAPSGNSYNEQFF
TRBJ1-2	few	TRBV11-3	NA	TGTGCCAGCAGCTTATCCATGGGTAGAAGCCTTGGCTACACCTTC	CASSLSMGRSLGYTF
TRBJ1-5	many	TRBV6-2/TRBV6-3	TRBD1	TGTGCCAGCTGCCGGACAGGGGGCAATCAGCCCCAGCATTTT	CASCRTGGNQPQHF
TRBJ1-4	few	TRBV21-1	NA	TGTGCCAGCAGCAAAGTGCGGACAGGTGGAACTAATGAAAAACTGTTTTTT	CASSKVRTGGTNEKLFF
TRBJ1-1	few	TRBV12-3/TRBV12-4	TRBD1	TGTGCCAGCAGTCGCAGACAGGGGGCTGAAGCTTTCTTT	CASSRRQGAEAFF
TRBJ1-3	NA	TRBV29-1	TRBD1	TGCAGCGTTACACAGGGGCCTGGAAACACCATATATTTT	CSVTQGPGNTIYF
TRBJ2-1	many	TRBV7-2	NA	TGTGCCAGCAGCTCCTCTTATGGGAATGAGCAGTTCTTC	CASSSSYGNEQFF
TRBJ1-4	NA	TRBV6-2/TRBV6-3	NA	TGTGCCAGCAGTCCGTGGGGGAGGACTAATGAAAAACTGTTTTTT	CASSPWGRTNEKLFF
TRBJ2-7	NA	TRBV11-2	TRBD2	TGTGCCAGCAGCTTAGAGGGCGGGAGCTCCTACGAGCAGTACTTC	CASSLEGGSSYEQYF
TRBJ1-6	NA	TRBV12-3/TRBV12-4	TRBD1	TGTGCCAGCAGTCCCAGACAGGGGGATAATTCACCCCTCCACTTT	CASSPRQGDNSPLHF
TRBJ2-1	many	TRBV11-3	NA	TGTGCCAGCAGCGAACGGACATCATCGATTGATGAGCAGTTCTTC	CASSERTSSIDEQFF
TRBJ2-7	many	TRBV7-9	TRBD1	TGTGCCAGCAGCCCATCGGGGGACAGGGCTTGGGAGCAGTACTTC	CASSPSGDRAWEQYF
TRBJ2-3	NA	TRBV10-3	NA	TGTGCCACCAGTGGCGGCGGGCAATTAACAGATACGCAGTATTTT	CATSGGGQLTDTQYF
TRBJ2-6	few	TRBV18	NA	TGTGCCAGCTCACCGGTACCTGGGGCCAACGTCCTGACTTTC	CASSPVPGANVLTF
TRBJ2-7	few	TRBV12-3/TRBV12-4	TRBD2	TGTGCCAGCAGTACGACTAGCGGGAGGGCCCAATACGAGCAGTACTTC	CASSTTSGRAQYEQYF
TRBJ2-3	few	TRBV11-2	TRBD2	TGTGCCAGCAGCTTTGGGACTAGCGGTTCCTCAGATACGCAGTATTTT	CASSFGTSGSSDTQYF
TRBJ2-2	many	TRBV7-6	NA	TGTGCCAGCAGCCGGGGACAGAACACCGGGGAGCTGTTTTTT	CASSRGQNTGELFF
TRBJ2-5	few	TRBV4-2	TRBD1	TGTGCCAGCAGCCAAGGGACAGGGGACCCCCAAGAGACCCAGTACTTC	CASSQGTGDPQETQYF
TRBJ1-1	few	TRBV12-3/TRBV12-4	NA	TGTGCCAGCAGTTTATCGACAGTTGAAGCTTTCTTT	CASSLSTVEAFF
TRBJ2-7	many	TRBV28	NA	TGTGCCAGCAGTTCGGTAGGGGACGAGCAGTACTTC	CASSSVGDEQYF
TRBJ2-5	many	TRBV7-6	NA	TGTGCCAGCAGCCAGCACCCGGCGGTAAGGGAGACCCAGTACTTC	CASSQHPAVRETQYF
TRBJ2-5	few	TRBV18	NA	TGTGCCAGCTCACCTGTTCATGGACAGAAACAAGAGACCCAGTACTTC	CASSPVHGQKQETQYF
TRBJ1-4	NA	TRBV19	NA	TGTGCCAGTAGCGTGTCGACTAATGAAAAACTGTTTTTT	CASSVSTNEKLFF